This TCR beta chain was found in a study of blood T cell repertoires in COVID-19. Looking at the study overall: T cells, B-cell-depleted T cells, or PBMCs supplied cDNA or gDNA.

Sequenced by immunoSEQ multiplex PCR; TCRdb stores in-frame clones only, minus some. The table lists about 310,000 clones, about nine tenths of them singletons, with 1% in the top ten. V lost 4 bases and J 4 bases, leaving 14 bases between the germline ends. CDR1 is SGDLS, CDR2 YYNGEE, per germline. The CDR3 loop spans 14 amino acids. The J gene is TRBJ1-2, the V gene TRBV9; D is perhaps TRBD1 (5 bases). This receptor was identified in a middle-aged man with active or convalescent COVID-19. Input material: peripheral blood. The chain's CDR3 is CASSPSTDSYGYTF. The CDR3 DNA is TGTGCCAGCAGCCCCTCAACCGACAGCTATGGCTACACCTTC.